The 22 T cell receptor beta chains below come from one sample, sequenced in a study of OX40 agonist ivuxolimab in advanced cancers. Method: immunoSEQ multiplex PCR; TCRdb's copy keeps in-frame clones and lacks some. The table has approximately 70,000 clones, about 84% seen once. The sample was CD4+ or CD8+ T cells sorted from blood, taken in a trial of the OX40 agonist ivuxolimab. The receptor source for this set is an adult with an advanced solid tumor such as melanoma, head and neck, liver or kidney cancer.

The V gene is TRBV6-1, the J gene TRBJ2-1, with D perhaps being TRBD1 or TRBD2 (6 bases each). The CDR3 is 15 residues long. In germline, CDR1 is MNHNS, CDR2 SASEGT. Trimming removed 4 bases from V and 9 bases from J, with 19 bases in between. CDR3 nucleotide sequence: TGTGCCAGCAGTGTACGAGAGGGGGGCGCGGGTGAGCAGTTCTTC. Translation gives CASSVREGGAGEQFF.

The V gene is TRBV11-3, the J gene TRBJ2-7; 9 bases map to TRBD1. The CDR3 contains 18 residues. Germline CDR1 reads SGHNT; CDR2 reads YENEEA. Trimming took 2 bases from V and 3 from J; bases not matched to a gene: 14. The CDR3 loop is CASSLISLGGQGSYEQYF. DNA of the CDR3: TGTGCCAGCAGCTTAATATCTCTAGGGGGACAGGGCAGCTACGAGCAGTACTTC.

V usage is TRBV7-3 and J usage is TRBJ2-1, with 7 bases fitting TRBD2. The ends lost 1 base at V and 2 bases at J; junction bases unmatched: 2. Germline CDR1 is SGHTA and CDR2 is FQGTGA. The CDR3 sequence is 15 residues long. The CDR3: CASSLIAGAYNEQFF. The CDR3 coding sequence is TGTGCCAGCAGCTTAATAGCGGGCGCCTACAATGAGCAGTTCTTC.

V is TRBV30 and J is TRBJ1-1; D not certain. Germline V CDR1 and CDR2: GTSNPN, SVGIG (reference sequence). This CDR3 has 16 amino acids. Trimming left V 3 bases short and J 2 bases short, with 19 bases between. The CDR3 reads CAWRNPLGFLNTEAFF. CDR3 DNA: TGTGCCTGGAGGAACCCCCTGGGATTTCTAAACACTGAAGCTTTCTTT.

This clone was observed once. This chain joins TRBV7-3 and TRBJ2-7; weak D call: TRBD2 (6 bases). The CDR3 covers 12 residues. Germline CDR1 and CDR2: SGHTA and FQGTGA. The V and J ends lost 6 bases and 7 bases respectively, with 13 bases between them. The CDR3 DNA is TGTGCCAGCAGTGGGCCCGGGGGAGAGCAGTACTTC. Its protein is CASSGPGGEQYF.

The chain combines TRBV30 with TRBJ2-2; D gene uncertain. The CDR3 is 13 amino acids. V lost 7 bases, J lost 4 bases, and 13 bases lay in between. From germline, CDR1 is GTSNPN and CDR2 SVGIG (reference sequence). CDR3 in amino acids: CAYWKPGTGELFF. CDR3 bases: TGTGCCTACTGGAAACCGGGCACCGGGGAGCTGTTTTTT.

This chain uses TRBV5-5 with TRBJ2-2; 9 bases align to TRBD1. Trimming cost V 3 bases and J 7 bases; bases outside gene matches: 13. This CDR3 spans 17 amino acids. Germline CDR1 is SGHKS and CDR2 is YYEKEE (reference sequence). The CDR3 is CASSWGPGQGRVGELFF. The CDR3 nucleotides read TGTGCCAGCAGCTGGGGGCCGGGACAGGGAAGAGTCGGGGAGCTGTTTTTT.

This rearrangement joins TRBV27 to TRBJ2-1; 9 positions match TRBD2. The CDR3 totals 16 residues. Losses at the gene ends were 4 bases for V and 7 bases for J; bases not matched to a gene: 11. Germline CDR1 reads MNHEY; CDR2 reads SMNVEV (reference sequence). CDR3 loop: CASSSLGAGGGNEQFF. The CDR3 DNA reads TGTGCCAGCAGTTCTCTAGGAGCGGGAGGAGGGAATGAGCAGTTCTTC.

The rearrangement joins TRBV19 to TRBJ2-5; tentatively, D is TRBD1 or TRBD2 (6 bases each). The CDR3 extends over 15 amino acids. Trimming left V 5 bases short and J 1 base short, with 14 bases between. Germline values: CDR1 LNHDA, CDR2 SQIVND (reference sequence). This CDR3 reads CASSGGGTTQETQYF. CDR3 nucleotides: TGTGCCAGTAGTGGAGGGGGGACCACCCAAGAGACCCAGTACTTC.

The chain combines TRBV6-6 with TRBJ1-1; D is possibly TRBD1 (6 bases). The CDR3 sequence is 15 residues long. Looked up from germline, CDR1 is MNHNY and CDR2 is SVGAGI (reference sequence). V was pared by 6 bases and J by 0 bases, with 14 bases between. The CDR3 loop is CASRRGAGVNTEAFF. CDR3 in DNA: TGTGCCAGCAGGAGGGGGGCTGGGGTGAACACTGAAGCTTTCTTT.

This clone was detected only a few times. The rearrangement links TRBV5-8 to TRBJ1-2; 7 positions match TRBD1. The CDR3 sequence is 16 residues long. V lost 4 bases, J lost 5 bases, and 14 bases stayed unmatched. Germline V CDR1 and CDR2: SGHTS, YDEGEE. CDR3 DNA: TGTGCCAGCAGCCCCGGCCCCGGGACAGTAATTTATGGCTACACCTTC. Translation: CASSPGPGTVIYGYTF.

This CDR3 reads CAWSRDRGQTDTQYF. CDR3 sequence (DNA): TGTGCCTGGAGTAGGGACAGGGGGCAAACAGATACGCAGTATTTT. This chain links TRBV30 with TRBJ2-3; 12 bases map to TRBD1. There are 15 residues in the CDR3. V dropped 2 bases and J dropped 3; count of bases not matched to a gene: 3. CDR1 and CDR2 (germline): GTSNPN, SVGIG (reference sequence).

The rearrangement links TRBV4-3 to TRBJ1-2; 9 bases fit TRBD1. V lost 4 bases to trimming and J lost 4 bases; unmatched junction nucleotides: 7. CDR3 size: 15 residues. Germline V gene sequence: CDR1 LGHNA, CDR2 YSLEER. The CDR3 sequence: CASSPWTGVVYGYTF. As DNA, the CDR3 is TGCGCCAGCAGCCCGTGGACAGGGGTGGTCTATGGCTACACCTTC.

The sample holds many counts of this clone. The rearrangement links TRBV7-9 to TRBJ2-3; 10 nucleotides match TRBD1. Germline lookup yields CDR1 SEHNR and CDR2 FQNEAQ (reference sequence). CDR3 length: 13 residues. Trimming cost V 5 bases and J 4 bases; bases outside gene matches: 0. This CDR3 is CASSDRGPDTQYF. For the CDR3, the DNA is TGTGCCAGCAGCGACAGGGGGCCAGATACGCAGTATTTT.

This clone has just a few counts. This chain joins TRBV6-6 and TRBJ1-1, with 7 nucleotides matching TRBD1. J lost 1 base, V lost 6 bases, and 2 bases had no gene match. The CDR3 consists of 13 residues. Germline-derived CDR1 and CDR2 are MNHNY and SVGAGI (reference sequence). CDR3 coding DNA: TGTGCCAGCAGAAGGGGGCAGAACACTGAAGCTTTCTTT. Protein: CASRRGQNTEAFF.

In DNA, the CDR3 is TGTGCCAGCAGCCCCTGGACAGGGGGGAACACTGAAGCTTTCTTT. It yields the protein CASSPWTGGNTEAFF. The chain combines TRBV7-3 with TRBJ1-1; 10 bases are a match to TRBD1. J gave up 1 base and V 5 bases, and 4 bases lay outside the gene matches. Germline V lookup: CDR1 SGHTA, CDR2 FQGTGA. This CDR3 has 15 amino acids.

This clone was seen only a few times. Germline and junction disagree at one end, which may indicate a read error. The rearrangement joins TRBV7-7 to TRBJ2-7, with D perhaps matching TRBD1 (6 bases). CDR1 SSHAT and CDR2 FNYEAQ come from the germline V gene (reference sequence). The CDR3 is 14 amino acids. CDR3 loop: CASSPLTGTYEQYF. The DNA for the CDR3 is TGTGCTAGCAGCCCCCTGACAGGTACCTACGAGCAGTACTTC.

J is TRBJ2-1 and V is TRBV27; tentatively, D is TRBD1 or TRBD2 (5 bases each). The CDR3 is made up of 13 amino acids. The V gene's germline CDR1 is MNHEY and CDR2 SMNVEV (reference sequence). The CDR3 coding sequence is TGTACCACCGGGGCGAGTTCCTACAATGAGCAGTTCTTC. As protein: CTTGASSYNEQFF.

This clone was seen more than once but under ten times. The V call is TRBV5-1, the J call TRBJ1-2, with TRBD1 as a possible D gene (5 bases). The CDR3 has 14 amino acids. Germline assignment: CDR1 SGHRS and CDR2 YFSETQ. V dropped 2 bases and J dropped 4 bases, with 12 bases sitting between them. CDR3: CASSFPGTPYGYTF. In DNA form, the CDR3 reads TGCGCCAGCAGCTTCCCAGGGACTCCCTATGGCTACACCTTC.

The chain uses TRBV28 and TRBJ1-6; possible D gene TRBD1, 5 bases. Trimming stripped 8 bases from V and 9 bases from J, with 14 bases between. This CDR3 spans 13 amino acids. From germline, CDR1 is MDHEN and CDR2 SYDVKM. The CDR3: CASSVRVASPLHF. The CDR3 coding sequence is TGTGCCAGCTCTGTCAGGGTGGCTTCACCCCTCCACTTT.

The rearrangement uses TRBV6-5 and TRBJ1-1; 9 bases are a match to TRBD1. The germline gives CDR1 MNHEY, CDR2 SVGAGI. CDR3 length: 14 amino acids. V lost 6 bases, J lost 3 bases, and 5 bases stayed unmatched. The CDR3, as DNA: TGTGCCAGCAGATTACAGGGGGCTGACACTGAAGCTTTCTTT. It yields the protein CASRLQGADTEAFF.

This clone appeared once. This chain uses TRBV27 with TRBJ1-3; 7 bases fit TRBD1. Germline V gene sequence: CDR1 MNHEY, CDR2 SMNVEV (reference sequence). The CDR3 covers 15 residues. Trimming took 8 bases from V and 0 from J; bases not matched to a gene: 7. CDR3: CASGSGGSSGNTIYF. The CDR3 bases are TGTGCCAGCGGCTCAGGGGGAAGCTCTGGAAACACCATATATTTT.